These 11 T cell receptor beta chains originate from one sample sequenced in a study of blood T cell repertoires in COVID-19. Produced via immunoSEQ multiplex PCR; TCRdb's table is partial and in-frame only. This table holds under 250,000 clones, 75% to 85% found once. Sequenced: PBMCs or T cells enriched from blood (not recorded which). Receptors originate from a woman between 50 and 59 years old with acute COVID-19.

The genes are TRBV5-1 and TRBJ1-6; D possibly corresponds to TRBD1 (5 bases). The CDR3 totals 15 residues. Germline V gives CDR1 SGHRS, CDR2 YFSETQ. The ends were cut back, 3 bases at V and 7 bases at J, with 14 bases in the middle. This chain's CDR3 is CASSSQTELNSPLHF. CDR3 in DNA: TGCGCCAGCAGCTCCCAGACAGAGTTAAATTCACCCCTCCACTTT.

The rearrangement links TRBV6-5 to TRBJ1-2; perhaps TRBD1 as D (5 bases). Germline V gene data show CDR1 as MNHEY and CDR2 as SVGAGI. Trimming removed 6 bases from V and 3 bases from J, with 11 bases in between. The CDR3 has 13 residues. Here the CDR3 DNA reads TGTGCCAGCAGAGAGACAGTAGACTATGGCTACACCTTC. As protein: CASRETVDYGYTF.

The chain joins TRBV5-1 to TRBJ2-3; 10 bases map to TRBD2. Germline-derived CDR1 and CDR2 are SGHRS and YFSETQ. The CDR3 runs 16 residues. Trimming removed 0 bases from V and 3 bases from J; junction bases left unmatched: 4. DNA for the CDR3: TGCGCCAGCAGCTTGGATAGCGGGGGGTCGACAGATACGCAGTATTTT. Protein product: CASSLDSGGSTDTQYF.

The chain carries TRBV6-5 and TRBJ1-1; tentatively, D is TRBD1 (5 bases). Germline lookup yields CDR1 MNHEY and CDR2 SVGAGI. V dropped 0 bases and J dropped 4 bases, with 9 bases sitting between them. This CDR3 has 14 residues. The CDR3 loop reads CASSYSVRGTEAFF. The CDR3, as DNA: TGTGCCAGCAGTTACTCGGTTAGGGGCACTGAAGCTTTCTTT.

This clone was counted once. This chain uses TRBV18 with TRBJ2-3; 7 nucleotides line up with TRBD1. Germline V gives CDR1 KGHSH, CDR2 LQKENI. CDR3 length: 18 residues. After removal of 0 bases from V and 4 bases from J, the junction contained 13 bases not matched to a gene. The CDR3 is CASSPPGSSGGLSDTQYF. The DNA of the CDR3 is TGTGCCAGCTCACCACCGGGCTCGTCAGGGGGTTTATCAGATACGCAGTATTTT.

V and J are TRBV5-4 and TRBJ1-5, with D perhaps matching TRBD1 (5 bases). The length of the CDR3 is 15 residues. CDR1 SGHNT and CDR2 YYREEE come from the germline V gene (reference sequence). V gave up 5 bases and J gave up 5 bases, with 17 bases separating them. This CDR3 is CASSTGGGRDQPQHF. CDR3 DNA: TGTGCCAGCAGTACCGGGGGGGGTAGGGATCAGCCCCAGCATTTT.

V is TRBV5-1 and J is TRBJ2-2, with 8 bases fitting TRBD2. Germline-derived CDR1 and CDR2 are SGHRS and YFSETQ. The V gene end was trimmed by 3 bases and the J gene end by 5 bases; junction bases not matched to a gene: 12. CDR3 size: 17 residues. The CDR3 loop reads CASSWRAGLVDTGELFF. DNA for the CDR3: TGCGCCAGCAGCTGGAGGGCGGGACTAGTAGATACCGGGGAGCTGTTTTTT.

The DNA of the CDR3 is TGTGCCAGCAGCGTAGCTCCACTAGCGGGGGCTAGTGGCGATACGCAGTATTTT. It translates to CASSVAPLAGASGDTQYF. V gene TRBV9 combines with J gene TRBJ2-3, with TRBD2 identical over 11 bases. J gave up 6 bases and V 0 bases, and 12 bases lay outside the gene matches. From germline, CDR1 is SGDLS and CDR2 YYNGEE. This CDR3 has 18 residues.

DNA for the CDR3: TGCAGCGTCACAGGGGGCGTCGGCTATGGCTACACCTTC. Its protein product is CSVTGGVGYGYTF. The rearrangement uses TRBV29-1 and TRBJ1-2; TRBD1 aligns across 9 bases. Germline V gene data show CDR1 as SQVTM and CDR2 as ANQGSEA. V lost 6 bases and J lost 4; bases outside the gene matches: 6. The CDR3 sequence is 13 residues long.

Note on this clone: Its ends do not fully match the called genes, so a read error is possible. The chain employs TRBV6-5 and TRBJ1-2, with 8 bases aligning to TRBD1. Per the germline V gene, CDR1 is MNHEY and CDR2 is SVGAGI. The CDR3 has 14 residues. Here the CDR3 reads CAGRDRGSNYGYTF. In nucleotides, the CDR3 is TGTGCCGGCAGAGACAGGGGCTCGAACTATGGCTACACCTTC.

The chain couples TRBV7-2 to TRBJ1-5; tentative D call: TRBD1 (5 bases). CDR3 size: 15 residues. Trimming removed 1 base from V and 5 bases from J, with 12 bases in between. Looked up from germline, CDR1 is SGHTA and CDR2 is FQGNSA. The CDR3 bases are TGTGCCAGCAGCTTAGTTTCCGGGGGGGATCAGCCCCAGCATTTT. Its protein is CASSLVSGGDQPQHF.